The 26 T cell receptor beta chains given below trace back to one sample, sequenced in a study of shared clonotypes between healthy human individuals. Only in-frame clones appear in the TCRdb table, and some are missing; sequencing was by immunoSEQ multiplex PCR. The profile covers roughly 1,500,000 clones, with around 98% appearing a single time and around 0.45% taken by the ten largest. Sequencing was performed on naive CD4+ T cells sorted from blood. As for subset: CD45RA+ positively selected. The source of these receptors is a man aged 30 to 45 in good health.

The table lists this clone with a count of one. The rearrangement uses TRBV15 and TRBJ2-7, with TRBD1 matching 9 bases. In germline, CDR1 is LNHNV, CDR2 YYDKDF (reference sequence). V was pared by 5 bases and J by 6 bases, with 8 bases of the junction left unmatched. This CDR3 spans 14 amino acids. The CDR3 nucleotides read TGTGCCACCAGCCCCCGGACAGGGGAGGTCGAGCAGTACTTC. Its protein product is CATSPRTGEVEQYF.

This chain joins TRBV4-3 and TRBJ2-7; 13 bases line up with TRBD2. From germline, CDR1 is LGHNA and CDR2 YSLEER. CDR3 length: 15 residues. The V gene end was trimmed by 6 bases and the J gene end by 8 bases; junction bases not matched to a gene: 10. The CDR3 protein is CASSSGTSGDRKQYF. CDR3 nucleotide sequence: TGCGCCAGCAGTTCCGGGACTAGCGGGGACCGCAAGCAGTACTTC.

The rearrangement uses TRBV28 and TRBJ2-6; 8 bases are a match to TRBD2. V lost 4 bases to trimming and J lost 0 bases; unmatched junction nucleotides: 2. Germline loops: CDR1 MDHEN, CDR2 SYDVKM. This CDR3 has 16 residues. CDR3 protein: CASSWSGSSGANVLTF. CDR3 bases: TGTGCCAGCAGTTGGAGCGGGAGCTCTGGGGCCAACGTCCTGACTTTC.

The chain has TRBV5-1 and TRBJ2-7, with D perhaps TRBD1 (6 bases). V was clipped by 0 bases and J by 2 bases, with 15 bases between them. This CDR3 is 16 amino acids long. The V gene's germline CDR1 is SGHRS and CDR2 YFSETQ. The CDR3 spells CASSLDGTRGTYEQYF. The CDR3 DNA reads TGCGCCAGCAGCTTGGACGGGACACGCGGCACCTACGAGCAGTACTTC.

The rearrangement joins TRBV5-4 to TRBJ2-1; 8 bases map to TRBD2. Germline CDR1 SGHNT, CDR2 YYREEE (reference sequence). The ends lost 4 bases at V and 5 bases at J; junction bases unmatched: 14. CDR3 length: 17 amino acids. The CDR3 is CASSSELAALSHNEQFF. Written as DNA, the CDR3 is TGTGCCAGCAGCAGTGAACTAGCGGCTCTATCCCACAATGAGCAGTTCTTC.

On this clone: The same CDR3 is also encoded by other DNA sequences in this sample. The chain couples TRBV19 to TRBJ1-2, with D uncertain. This CDR3 has 11 residues. V was trimmed by 1 base and J by 7 bases, leaving 4 bases between them. Germline V gives CDR1 LNHDA, CDR2 SQIVND (reference sequence). CDR3 in amino acids: CASSIGSGYTF. The CDR3 nucleotides are TGTGCCAGTAGTATAGGTAGTGGCTACACCTTC.

The CDR3 region has the DNA TGTGCCAGCAGCGTATCGGGACTAGCGGCCGGGGAGCTGTTTTTT. Translating it yields CASSVSGLAAGELFF. The chain recombines TRBV9 with TRBJ2-2; the match to TRBD2 covers 11 bases. Looked up from germline, CDR1 is SGDLS and CDR2 is YYNGEE. The V and J ends lost 1 base and 6 bases, in that order; junction bases with no gene match: 2. This CDR3 region has 15 residues.

The chain joins TRBV28 to TRBJ2-3; 8 bases match TRBD1. Germline V CDR1 and CDR2: MDHEN, SYDVKM. V trimming: 5 bases; J trimming: 3 bases; junction bases outside the gene matches: 7. The CDR3 is 15 amino acids. The CDR3 region has the DNA TGTGCCAGCAGTACGACAGGGGAGATAACAGATACGCAGTATTTT. Protein: CASSTTGEITDTQYF.

In regard to this clone: Within the sample, other DNA sequences also encode this same CDR3. The chain joins TRBV7-9 to TRBJ1-1; D unresolved. V lost 1 base, J lost 6 bases, and 3 bases lay in between. The CDR3 is 11 residues long. Germline lookup yields CDR1 SEHNR and CDR2 FQNEAQ (reference sequence). CDR3 protein: CASSLVAEAFF. The DNA for the CDR3 is TGTGCCAGCAGCTTAGTGGCTGAAGCTTTCTTT.

This clone was seen once. The chain has TRBV21-1 and TRBJ1-5; the table calls TRBD1, which could not be checked here. TRBV21-1 is a recognized pseudogene. The CDR3 is 14 amino acids. CDR3 sequence (DNA): TGTGCCAGCAGCAATAGGGGCCTTTGGCAGCCCCAGCATTTT. This gives the protein CASSNRGLWQPQHF.

Only one count was recorded for this clone. The V and J genes are TRBV2 and TRBJ1-1, with 7 bases lining up with TRBD1. In germline, CDR1 is SNHLY, CDR2 FYNNEI. The CDR3 loop spans 18 amino acids. The V gene end was trimmed by 6 bases and the J gene end by 0 bases; junction bases not matched to a gene: 16. The CDR3 bases are TGTGCCAGCAGATTACAGGGGACGCGTCTACCCATGAACACTGAAGCTTTCTTT. Translated, it gives CASRLQGTRLPMNTEAFF. Full variable domain (missing parts from reference TRBV2 and TRBJ1-1): EPEVTQTPSHQVTQMGQEVILRCVPISNHLYFYWYRQILGQKVEFLVSFYNNEISEKSEIFDDQFSVERPDGSNFTLKIRSTKLEDSAMYFCASRLQGTRLPMNTEAFFGQGTRLTVV.

The chain recombines TRBV7-9 with TRBJ1-1; D is perhaps TRBD1 (6 bases). Germline V gene data show CDR1 as SEHNR and CDR2 as FQNEAQ (reference sequence). The CDR3 spans 15 residues. Trimming pared 3 bases from V and 3 bases from J, leaving 14 bases between. This chain's CDR3 is CASSFPVGGDTEAFF. The CDR3 DNA follows: TGTGCCAGCAGCTTCCCTGTGGGGGGCGACACTGAAGCTTTCTTT. Full variable domain (outside the CDR3, taken from reference TRBV7-9 and TRBJ1-1): DTGVSQNPRHKITKRGQNVTFRCDPISEHNRLYWYRQTLGQGPEFLTYFQNEAQLEKSRLLSDRFSAERPKGSFSTLEIQRTEQGDSAMYLCASSFPVGGDTEAFFGQGTRLTVV.

V and J are TRBV2 and TRBJ2-7; D is possibly TRBD1 (6 bases). Germline lookup yields CDR1 SNHLY and CDR2 FYNNEI. V gave up 2 bases and J gave up 7 bases, with 15 bases separating them. CDR3 length: 14 amino acids. The chain's CDR3 is CASSERGSVGEQYF. CDR3 DNA: TGTGCCAGCAGTGAAAGGGGGAGTGTTGGGGAGCAGTACTTC.

For the CDR3, the DNA is TGTGCCAGCAGCCAGATTACAGGGGCGCTATCCTACGAGCAGTACTTC. This gives the protein CASSQITGALSYEQYF. The chain has TRBV7-2 and TRBJ2-7, with 7 bases aligning to TRBD1. Germline CDR1 reads SGHTA; CDR2 reads FQGNSA. There are 16 residues in the CDR3. The junction had 11 bases not matched to a gene; V was cut back by 5 bases and J by 1 base.

CDR3: CASSLELAGGNEQFF. The CDR3 DNA reads as TGTGCCAGCAGCTTAGAACTAGCGGGAGGCAATGAGCAGTTCTTC. The rearrangement uses TRBV7-8 and TRBJ2-1; 12 bases are a match to TRBD2. The CDR3 extends over 15 amino acids. Germline V gene sequence: CDR1 SGHVS, CDR2 FQNEAQ. V shed 1 base, J shed 6 bases, and the junction held 1 base outside the gene matches. Drawing the rest from reference TRBV7-8 and TRBJ2-1, the complete variable domain is GAGVSQSPRYKVAKRGQDVALRCDPISGHVSLFWYQQALGQGPEFLTYFQNEAQLDKSGLPSDRFFAERPEGSVSTLKIQRTQQEDSAVYLCASSLELAGGNEQFFGPGTRLTVL.

This chain links TRBV5-6 with TRBJ1-2; D is undetermined. V lost 0 bases and J 0 bases, leaving 6 bases between the germline ends. CDR3 length: 14 residues. Germline loops: CDR1 SGHDT, CDR2 YYEEEE. CDR3 in amino acids: CASSLAVSNYGYTF. The CDR3 DNA follows: TGTGCCAGCAGCTTGGCAGTCTCTAACTATGGCTACACCTTC.

A word on this clone: The sample has other DNA sequences that encode this CDR3 too. The chain recombines TRBV6-5 with TRBJ1-5; TRBD1 matches at 8 bases. Looked up from germline, CDR1 is MNHEY and CDR2 is SVGAGI. Unmatched junction bases numbered 2, after V lost 3 bases and J lost 4 bases. CDR3 length equals 14 residues. Here the CDR3 reads CASSYGQGNQPQHF. The CDR3 nucleotides read TGTGCCAGCAGTTATGGACAGGGAAATCAGCCCCAGCATTTT.

The V gene is TRBV19, the J gene TRBJ2-5; 9 positions agree with TRBD2. Germline-derived CDR1 and CDR2 are LNHDA and SQIVND (reference sequence). There are 16 residues in the CDR3. With 3 bases clipped from V and 4 bases from J, the junction kept 9 bases outside the gene matches. CDR3 nucleotides: TGTGCCAGTAGTATTCGCGGACCAGCGGGAGGAGAGACCCAGTACTTC. Translation gives CASSIRGPAGGETQYF. Full variable domain (missing parts from reference TRBV19 and TRBJ2-5): DGGITQSPKYLFRKEGQNVTLSCEQNLNHDAMYWYRQDPGQGLRLIYYSQIVNDFQKGDIAEGYSVSREKKESFPLTVTSAQKNPTAFYLCASSIRGPAGGETQYFGPGTRLLVL.

V usage is TRBV7-2 and J usage is TRBJ2-1, with a tentative D call TRBD2 (6 bases). V shed 5 bases and J shed 4 bases, with 15 bases lying between them. The CDR3 covers 15 residues. Germline loops: CDR1 SGHTA, CDR2 FQGNSA. Written as DNA, the CDR3 is TGTGCCAGCAGCCCCGAGGGGACTGTATACAATGAGCAGTTCTTC. Its translation: CASSPEGTVYNEQFF.

The chain has TRBV25-1 and TRBJ2-6, with D unresolved. This CDR3 is 16 amino acids long. The V and J ends lost 0 bases and 0 bases respectively, with 6 bases between them. The V gene's germline CDR1 is MGHDK and CDR2 SYGVNS. Here the CDR3 reads CASSEYRNSGANVLTF. The CDR3, as DNA: TGTGCCAGCAGTGAATATCGGAACTCTGGGGCCAACGTCCTGACTTTC.

As to this clone: At the DNA level, this CDR3 is encoded by other sequences in the same sample as well. J is TRBJ1-5 and V is TRBV27, with 7 bases identical to TRBD1. The V gene end was trimmed by 3 bases and the J gene end by 4 bases; junction bases not matched to a gene: 3. Germline V lookup: CDR1 MNHEY, CDR2 SMNVEV (reference sequence). CDR3 length: 14 residues. This CDR3 reads CASSFAGGNQPQHF. The DNA for the CDR3 is TGTGCCAGCAGTTTTGCAGGGGGGAATCAGCCCCAGCATTTT.

V usage is TRBV25-1 and J usage is TRBJ1-2, with D uncertain. V dropped 1 base and J dropped 8 bases, with 11 bases sitting between them. CDR1 and CDR2 (germline): MGHDK, SYGVNS. The CDR3 length is 13 residues. This CDR3 reads CASSEWQVVGYTF. As DNA, the CDR3 is TGTGCCAGCAGTGAATGGCAGGTAGTAGGCTACACCTTC.

This chain links TRBV10-1 with TRBJ1-1; perhaps TRBD1 as D (6 bases). The CDR3 loop spans 15 amino acids. Germline V gene sequence: CDR1 WNHNN, CDR2 SYGVQD (reference sequence). V shed 3 bases and J shed 11 bases, with 22 bases lying between them. The CDR3 bases are TGCGCCAGCAGTGATGGGGGCTCCGGGGCGCGGGACGCTTTCTTT. This translates into CASSDGGSGARDAFF.

CDR3 residues: CAISVDRLNTEAFF. CDR3 sequence (DNA): TGTGCCATCAGCGTTGACAGGCTGAACACTGAAGCTTTCTTT. This chain connects TRBV10-3 to TRBJ1-1; a weak D match, TRBD1 (6 bases). The CDR3 sequence is 14 residues long. The germline gives CDR1 ENHRY, CDR2 SYGVKD. Trimming removed 6 bases at V and 0 bases at J, with 11 bases between.

In its sample, this clone was seen once. Other nucleotide sequences in the sample specify the same CDR3. The rearrangement links TRBV2 to TRBJ1-1, with TRBD1 matching over 8 bases. V was clipped by 6 bases and J by 2 bases; unmatched bases: 2. Germline V gene sequence: CDR1 SNHLY, CDR2 FYNNEI. This CDR3 region has 13 residues. CDR3 nucleotides: TGTGCCAGCAGGGACAGGGTAAACACTGAAGCTTTCTTT. Its translation: CASRDRVNTEAFF.

V and J are TRBV7-2 and TRBJ1-5; D is perhaps TRBD1 (6 bases). Germline V gene data show CDR1 as SGHTA and CDR2 as FQGNSA. Trimming shortened V by 5 bases and J by 0 bases, and 17 bases separated the two germline ends. This CDR3 contains 17 residues. The CDR3 DNA reads TGTGCCAGCAGCCACGCCCTCGGGGGCCCTAGCAATCAGCCCCAGCATTTT. As protein: CASSHALGGPSNQPQHF.